This TCR beta chain came from a study of STAT3 mutations in large granular lymphocyte leukemia. Study overall: Roughly 38% of treated T-LGLL patients showed hematologic response to immunosuppression. Findings of the study overall: All newly emerging clones after therapy were STAT3 wild type. Every T-LGLL patient had at least one immunodominant TCRbeta clonotype. In several patients, dominant TCR clone burden exceeded STAT3 mutant burden, suggesting STAT3 mutation arose secondarily.

TCRbeta libraries averaged about 40,773 productive templates per sample. Sequencing was performed with immunoSEQ multiplex PCR; in TCRdb, only in-frame clones are kept and a portion is missing. The data show about 42,000 clones, with around 80% seen just once and around 0.39% held by the top ten. This CDR3 is built from 14 residues. CDR1 and CDR2 (germline): MGHRA, YSYEKL. The V end was cut by 1 base, the J end by 3 bases, with 10 bases between. With respect to this clone: What it recognizes is unknown.

The sample consisted of PBMCs. The chain combines TRBV4-1 with TRBJ2-7, with TRBD1 as a possible D gene (5 bases). The sequence was obtained from a human donor with T large granular lymphocyte leukemia. Some clones in this sample may be carry-over from other donors' samples. CDR3 in amino acids: CASSQGQLVYEQYF. CDR3 DNA sequence: TGCGCCAGCAGCCAAGGACAGCTGGTCTACGAGCAGTACTTC.